Listed here are 12 T cell receptor beta chains from one sample, sequenced in a study of T-cell reconstitution after alpha-beta-depleted transplantation in children. Molecular barcoding with unique molecular identifiers was used for the TCRbeta library. Each CDR3 protein is one row after TCRdb ran MiXCR on the PCR reads. The sample has hundreds of thousands of distinct CDR3 sequences; 10% to 13% are singletons. The sample consisted of PBMCs, taken before TCRalphabeta/CD19-depleted stem cell transplant. The receptor set was obtained from a child aged 2-15 years with inherited bone marrow failure, due to receive a stem cell transplant.

This sequence joins TRBV4-1 and TRBJ2-4; 8 bases line up with TRBD2. The germline V gene has CDR1 MGHRA and CDR2 YSYEKL. With 1 base clipped from V and 2 bases from J, the junction kept 7 bases outside the gene matches. The CDR3 loop spans 17 amino acids. CDR3 sequence (DNA): TGCGCCAGCAGCCAAGTTACCAGCGGGAGTACCAAAAACATTCAGTACTTC. This encodes CASSQVTSGSTKNIQYF.

This clonotype was picked up many times. The CDR3 sequence is CASSPGQGGSTDTQYF. In DNA, the CDR3 is TGTGCCAGCAGCCCTGGACAGGGGGGCAGCACAGATACGCAGTATTTT. This chain links TRBV6-5 with TRBJ2-3, with 10 bases identical to TRBD1. The CDR3 sequence is 16 residues long. Germline-derived CDR1 and CDR2 are MNHEY and SVGAGI. The V gene end was trimmed by 6 bases and the J gene end by 0 bases; junction bases not matched to a gene: 6.

This clonotype was observed many times. The V and J genes are TRBV20-1 and TRBJ2-1; TRBD2 aligns across 10 bases. V shed 2 bases, J shed 0 bases, and the junction held 4 bases outside the gene matches. This CDR3 has 16 residues. CDR1 is DFQATT, CDR2 SNEGSKA, per germline (reference sequence). The CDR3 loop reads CSARTASGSSYNEQFF. In nucleotides, the CDR3 is TGCAGTGCTAGAACCGCTAGCGGGAGCTCCTACAATGAGCAGTTCTTC.

This clonotype was recorded only once. A read error may explain this, as a much larger clone is one base away. The chain uses TRBV4-2 and TRBJ2-1, with TRBD2 matching over 8 bases. The CDR3 sequence is 16 residues long. Germline CDR1 and CDR2: LGHNA and YNFKEQ. CDR3 sequence: CASSQELAVTYSEQFF. The CDR3 DNA reads TGTGCCAGCAGCCAAGAACTAGCGGTTACCTACAGTGAGCAGTTCTTC.

This clonotype appeared many times. The V call is TRBV11-2, the J call TRBJ2-2; D is unresolved. Trimming pared 0 bases from V and 5 bases from J, leaving 7 bases between. Germline CDR1 and CDR2: SGHAT and FQNNGV. This CDR3 spans 14 amino acids. The CDR3: CASSLDLRTGELFF. Written as DNA, the CDR3 is TGTGCCAGCAGCTTAGATCTACGTACCGGGGAGCTGTTTTTT.

This clonotype was found a few times. The chain is built from TRBV7-2 and TRBJ1-2; 12 bases align to TRBD1. The CDR3 is 15 residues long. The trim removed 2 bases at V and 5 bases at J, leaving 3 bases unmatched. The germline V gene encodes CDR1 SGHTA and CDR2 FQGNSA. CDR3 sequence: CASSLLGQGAYGYTF. The CDR3 DNA is TGTGCCAGCAGCTTATTGGGACAGGGGGCGTATGGCTACACCTTC. The variable domain in full, completed from reference TRBV7-2 and TRBJ1-2, reads GAGVSQSPSNKVTEKGKDVELRCDPISGHTALYWYRQSLGQGLEFLIYFQGNSAPDKSGLPSDRFSAERTGGSVSTLTIQRTQQEDSAVYLCASSLLGQGAYGYTFGSGTRLTVV.

This clonotype was counted a few times. The chain couples TRBV7-8 to TRBJ1-3; 7 bases are a match to TRBD1. Trimming at V came to 5 bases and at J to 2 bases, leaving 3 bases not matched to a gene. CDR1 is SGHVS and CDR2 is FQNEAQ in the germline V gene. CDR3 length: 14 amino acids. CDR3 in amino acids: CASSLQGPGNTIYF. The CDR3 DNA sequence: TGTGCCAGCAGCCTACAGGGGCCTGGAAACACCATATATTTT.

This clonotype has ten or more counts. The genes are TRBV7-2 and TRBJ2-1, with 10 bases aligning to TRBD2. Germline lookup yields CDR1 SGHTA and CDR2 FQGNSA. The CDR3 runs to 15 residues. Trimming removed 7 bases from V and 6 bases from J; junction bases left unmatched: 9. The DNA of the CDR3 is TGTGCCAGCACCAGCCCCGGACTAGCGGCCAATGAGCAGTTCTTC. Residues: CASTSPGLAANEQFF.

This clonotype was counted ten times or more. V and J are TRBV15 and TRBJ2-7; D unresolved. CDR1 LNHNV and CDR2 YYDKDF come from the germline V gene (reference sequence). Trimming pared 0 bases from V and 3 bases from J, leaving 9 bases between. CDR3 length: 14 residues. The CDR3 DNA reads TGTGCCACCAGCAGAGAACCAAAAGACTACGAGCAGTACTTC. Its protein product is CATSREPKDYEQYF.

This clonotype was seen ten or more times. This chain connects TRBV6-2 or TRBV6-3 to TRBJ2-7; D possibly matches TRBD1 or TRBD2 (6 bases each). The ends were cut back, 8 bases at V and 5 bases at J, with 19 bases in the middle. Per the germline V gene, CDR1 is MNHEY and CDR2 is SVGEGT. CDR3 size: 14 residues. CDR3 nucleotides: TGTGCCAGCGGGTGGCCGGGGGCTTACGACGAGCAGTACTTC. This translates into CASGWPGAYDEQYF.

This clonotype was counted ten times or more. The chain carries TRBV27 and TRBJ2-7; D gene ambiguous. The CDR3 covers 13 residues. Germline V gene sequence: CDR1 MNHEY, CDR2 SMNVEV (reference sequence). V lost 1 base and J 2 bases, leaving 6 bases between the germline ends. The CDR3, as DNA: TGTGCCAGCAGTTTATGGCCCACCTACGAGCAGTACTTC. Translating gives CASSLWPTYEQYF.

There are many counts of this clonotype. This sequence joins TRBV27 and TRBJ2-1, with TRBD2 identical over 7 bases. Germline V gene sequence: CDR1 MNHEY, CDR2 SMNVEV (reference sequence). The CDR3 has 15 amino acids. V gave up 7 bases and J gave up 0 bases; unmatched junction bases: 6. The CDR3 DNA is TGTGCCAGCAAATTACGCGGGAGCTCCTACAATGAGCAGTTCTTC. Translated: CASKLRGSSYNEQFF.